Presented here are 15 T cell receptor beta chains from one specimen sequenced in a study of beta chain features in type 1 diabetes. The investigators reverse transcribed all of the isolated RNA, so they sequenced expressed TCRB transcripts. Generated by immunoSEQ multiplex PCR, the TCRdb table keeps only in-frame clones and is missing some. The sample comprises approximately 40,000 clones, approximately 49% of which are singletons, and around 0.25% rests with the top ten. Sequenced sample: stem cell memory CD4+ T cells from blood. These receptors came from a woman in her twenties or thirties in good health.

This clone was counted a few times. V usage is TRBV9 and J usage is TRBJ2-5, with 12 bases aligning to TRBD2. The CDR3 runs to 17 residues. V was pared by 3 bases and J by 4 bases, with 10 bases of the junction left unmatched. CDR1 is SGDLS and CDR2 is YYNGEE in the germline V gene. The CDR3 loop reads CASSGARLAGDRETQYF. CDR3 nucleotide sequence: TGTGCCAGCAGCGGAGCGAGACTAGCGGGAGATCGAGAGACCCAGTACTTC.

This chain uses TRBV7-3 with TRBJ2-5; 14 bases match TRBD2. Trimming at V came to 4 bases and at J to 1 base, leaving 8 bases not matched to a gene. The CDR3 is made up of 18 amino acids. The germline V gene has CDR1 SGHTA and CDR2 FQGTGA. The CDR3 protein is CASSSSGTSGGRQETQYF. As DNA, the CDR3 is TGTGCCAGCAGCTCCTCCGGGACTAGCGGGGGACGCCAAGAGACCCAGTACTTC. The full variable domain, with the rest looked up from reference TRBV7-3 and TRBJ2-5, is GAGVSQTPSNKVTEKGKYVELRCDPISGHTALYWYRQSLGQGPEFLIYFQGTGAADDSGLPNDRFFAVRPEGSVSTLKIQRTERGDSAVYLCASSSSGTSGGRQETQYFGPGTRLLVL.

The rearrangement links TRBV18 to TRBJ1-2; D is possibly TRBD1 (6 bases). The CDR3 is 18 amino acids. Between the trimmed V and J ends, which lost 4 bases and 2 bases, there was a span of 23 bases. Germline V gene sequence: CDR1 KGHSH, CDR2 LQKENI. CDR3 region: CASSRLESGTPNNYGYTF. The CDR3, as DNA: TGTGCCAGCTCACGTCTCGAATCCGGGACACCAAACAACTATGGCTACACCTTC.

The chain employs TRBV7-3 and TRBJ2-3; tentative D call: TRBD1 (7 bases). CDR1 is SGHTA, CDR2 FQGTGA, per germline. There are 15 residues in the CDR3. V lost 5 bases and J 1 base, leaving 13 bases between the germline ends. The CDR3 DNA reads TGTGCCAGCAGCCCTGGGGGGACAGGCACAGATACGCAGTATTTT. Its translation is CASSPGGTGTDTQYF.

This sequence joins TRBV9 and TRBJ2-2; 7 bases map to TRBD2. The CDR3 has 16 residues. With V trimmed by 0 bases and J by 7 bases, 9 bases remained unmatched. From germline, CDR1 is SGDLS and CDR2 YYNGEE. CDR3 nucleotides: TGTGCCAGCAGCGTAGGCTTCGGGAGGCTAAACGGGGAGCTGTTTTTT. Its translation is CASSVGFGRLNGELFF.

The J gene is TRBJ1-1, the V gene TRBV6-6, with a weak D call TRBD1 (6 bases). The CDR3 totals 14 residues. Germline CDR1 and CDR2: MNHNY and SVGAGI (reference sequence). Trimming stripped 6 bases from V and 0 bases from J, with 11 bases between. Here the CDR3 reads CASSRGQMNTEAFF. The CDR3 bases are TGTGCCAGCAGCAGGGGCCAGATGAACACTGAAGCTTTCTTT.

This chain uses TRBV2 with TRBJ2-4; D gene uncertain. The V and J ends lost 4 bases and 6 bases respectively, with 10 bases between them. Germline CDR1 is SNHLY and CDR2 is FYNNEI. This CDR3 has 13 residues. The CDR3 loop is CASSVTEPNIQYF. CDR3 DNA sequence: TGTGCCAGCAGTGTTACAGAGCCAAACATTCAGTACTTC.

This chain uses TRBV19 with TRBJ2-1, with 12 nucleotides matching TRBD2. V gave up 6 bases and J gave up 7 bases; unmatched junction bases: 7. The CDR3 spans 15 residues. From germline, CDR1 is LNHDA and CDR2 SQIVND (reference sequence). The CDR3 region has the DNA TGTGCCAGTAGGTCGACTAGCGGGAGAGGAAATGAGCAGTTCTTC. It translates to CASRSTSGRGNEQFF.

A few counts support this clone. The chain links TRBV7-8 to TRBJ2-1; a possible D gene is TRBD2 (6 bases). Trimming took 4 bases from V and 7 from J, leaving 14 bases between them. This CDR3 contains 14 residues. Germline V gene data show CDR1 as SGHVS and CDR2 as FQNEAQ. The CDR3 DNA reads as TGTGCCAGCAGCTACCGGGACTCATCGAATGAGCAGTTCTTC. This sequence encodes CASSYRDSSNEQFF.

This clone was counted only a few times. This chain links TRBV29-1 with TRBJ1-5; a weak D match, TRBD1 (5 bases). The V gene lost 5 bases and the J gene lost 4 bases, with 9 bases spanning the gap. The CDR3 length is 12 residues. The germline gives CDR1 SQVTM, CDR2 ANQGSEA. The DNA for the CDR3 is TGCAGCGTTAAGGCAGGGAATCAGCCCCAGCATTTT. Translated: CSVKAGNQPQHF.

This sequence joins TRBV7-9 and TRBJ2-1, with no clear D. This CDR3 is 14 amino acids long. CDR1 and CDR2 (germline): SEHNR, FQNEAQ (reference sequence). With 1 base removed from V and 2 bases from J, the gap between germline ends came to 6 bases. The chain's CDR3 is CASSLEQPYNEQFF. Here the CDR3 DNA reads TGTGCCAGCAGCTTAGAACAGCCCTACAATGAGCAGTTCTTC.

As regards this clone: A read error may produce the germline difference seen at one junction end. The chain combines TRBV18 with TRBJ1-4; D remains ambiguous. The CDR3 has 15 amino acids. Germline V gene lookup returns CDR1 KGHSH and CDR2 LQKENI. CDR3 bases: TGTGCCAGCTCACCGGAATCTTGGACTAGTGAAAAACTGTTTTTT. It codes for CASSPESWTSEKLFF.

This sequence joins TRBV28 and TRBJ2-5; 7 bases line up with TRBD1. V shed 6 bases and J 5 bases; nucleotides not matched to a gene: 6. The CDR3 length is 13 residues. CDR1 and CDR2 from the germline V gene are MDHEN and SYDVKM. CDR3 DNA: TGTGCCAGCAGGAGACAGGGCCGGGAGACCCAGTACTTC. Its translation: CASRRQGRETQYF.

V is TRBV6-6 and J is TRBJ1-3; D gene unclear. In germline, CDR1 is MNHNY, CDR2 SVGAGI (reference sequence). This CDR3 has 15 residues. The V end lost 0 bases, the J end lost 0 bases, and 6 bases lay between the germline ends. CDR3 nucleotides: TGTGCCAGCAGTTACTCGCCTATCTCTGGAAACACCATATATTTT. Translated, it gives CASSYSPISGNTIYF.

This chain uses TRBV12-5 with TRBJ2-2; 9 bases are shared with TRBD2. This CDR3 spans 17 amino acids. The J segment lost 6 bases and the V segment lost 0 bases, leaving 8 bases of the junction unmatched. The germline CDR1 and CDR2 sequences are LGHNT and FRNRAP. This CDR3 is CASGLVLSAGGPGELFF. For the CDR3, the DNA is TGTGCTAGTGGTTTGGTACTCTCCGCGGGAGGGCCCGGGGAGCTGTTTTTT.